This passage covers 17 T cell receptor beta chains from one sample sequenced in a study of T cell repertoires in cytomegalovirus infection. TCRdb recomputed calls from the reads with MiXCR, one row per CDR3 protein. This sample has just under 300,000 distinct CDR3 sequences, with 9.6% found just once. The specimen was PBMCs. These receptors were taken from a human donor in good health (CMV status not recorded). Some clones in this sample may be carry-over from other donors' samples.

Ten or more counts support this clonotype. This chain uses TRBV20-1 with TRBJ1-2; no firm D call. This CDR3 comprises 11 residues. Germline V lookup: CDR1 DFQATT, CDR2 SNEGSKA (reference sequence). The V end lost 3 bases, the J end lost 6 bases, and 8 bases lay between the germline ends. CDR3 DNA sequence: TGCAGTGCTAGCGCGGGTCATGGCTACACCTTC. The encoded protein is CSASAGHGYTF.

V gene TRBV29-1 combines with J gene TRBJ1-4; D uncertain. The CDR3 spans 13 residues. Trimming removed 6 bases from V and 4 bases from J, with 12 bases in between. Germline V CDR1 and CDR2: SQVTM, ANQGSEA. The CDR3 region is CSVARDGNEKLFF. The CDR3 DNA is TGCAGCGTCGCCAGAGACGGTAATGAAAAACTGTTTTTT.

At least ten counts were recorded for this clonotype. CDR3 amino acids: CASSQGGEKLFF. CDR3 DNA sequence: TGCGCCAGCAGCCAAGGTGGGGAAAAACTGTTTTTT. J is TRBJ1-4 and V is TRBV4-1; no firm D call. V shed 1 base and J shed 8 bases, with 5 bases lying between them. Germline V gives CDR1 MGHRA, CDR2 YSYEKL. CDR3 size: 12 residues.

This clonotype was detected a few times. The rearrangement links TRBV7-9 to TRBJ1-4; D remains ambiguous. The V gene's germline CDR1 is SEHNR and CDR2 FQNEAQ (reference sequence). The ends were cut back, 5 bases at V and 8 bases at J, with 15 bases in the middle. The CDR3 length is 14 residues. CDR3 DNA: TGTGCCAGCAGCCCACCCCGGGTTGGGGAAAAACTGTTTTTT. Protein sequence: CASSPPRVGEKLFF.

This chain uses TRBV20-1 with TRBJ2-1; 10 bases are a match to TRBD1. Germline lookup yields CDR1 DFQATT and CDR2 SNEGSKA (reference sequence). After removal of 3 bases from V and 7 bases from J, the junction contained 12 bases not matched to a gene. The CDR3 has 16 amino acids. The CDR3 sequence is CSARKSTGGLRNEQFF. The CDR3 DNA sequence: TGCAGTGCTAGGAAGTCGACAGGGGGCTTGCGAAATGAGCAGTTCTTC.

This clonotype was picked up a small number of times. J is TRBJ1-1 and V is TRBV7-9, with D perhaps matching TRBD1 (6 bases). The length of the CDR3 is 14 residues. Germline lookup yields CDR1 SEHNR and CDR2 FQNEAQ (reference sequence). Trimming cost V 2 bases and J 4 bases, with 11 bases left between them. CDR3 DNA: TGTGCCAGCAGCTTAAGTCAAGGGGGCACTGAAGCTTTCTTT. This gives the protein CASSLSQGGTEAFF.

This clonotype was seen ten or more times. This chain uses TRBV29-1 with TRBJ2-1; 10 bases line up with TRBD2. V lost 6 bases and J lost 7; bases outside the gene matches: 9. Germline-derived CDR1 and CDR2 are SQVTM and ANQGSEA. The CDR3 covers 14 residues. The CDR3 loop is CSVSKDSGGNEQFF. The CDR3, as DNA: TGCAGCGTCTCAAAGGATAGCGGGGGGAATGAGCAGTTCTTC.

In its sample, this clonotype was seen a few times. DNA for the CDR3: TGTGCCAGCAGCTCTACAGGGGGCGGGGGAAACACTGAAGCTTTCTTT. Its protein is CASSSTGGGGNTEAFF. The chain employs TRBV7-9 and TRBJ1-1; TRBD1 aligns across 9 bases. This CDR3 comprises 16 residues. From germline, CDR1 is SEHNR and CDR2 FQNEAQ (reference sequence). V trimming: 4 bases; J trimming: 2 bases; junction bases outside the gene matches: 8.

This clonotype was detected ten times or more. This sequence joins TRBV7-3 and TRBJ2-3; possibly TRBD2 for D (5 bases). The germline gives CDR1 SGHTA, CDR2 FQGTGA. The V gene lost 5 bases and the J gene lost 0 bases, with 18 bases spanning the gap. The CDR3 is 17 amino acids. The DNA for the CDR3 is TGTGCCAGCAGCCCGACTATAGGAACATCTAGCACAGATACGCAGTATTTT. It translates to CASSPTIGTSSTDTQYF.

There are many counts of this clonotype. The chain uses TRBV9 and TRBJ2-1; tentative D call: TRBD2 (5 bases). This CDR3 is 19 amino acids long. Between the trimmed V and J ends, which lost 0 bases and 5 bases, there was a span of 24 bases. Germline V gene sequence: CDR1 SGDLS, CDR2 YYNGEE. For the CDR3, the DNA is TGTGCCAGCAGCGTAGAATTTCGGCACGGGATGACGCCAAACAATGAGCAGTTCTTC. Amino acids: CASSVEFRHGMTPNNEQFF.

The chain is built from TRBV29-1 and TRBJ2-7; a weak D match, TRBD2 (7 bases). The CDR3 extends over 11 amino acids. Between the trimmed V and J ends, which lost 5 bases and 6 bases, there was a span of 11 bases. Germline CDR1 reads SQVTM; CDR2 reads ANQGSEA. The CDR3, as DNA: TGCAGCGTTTTAGGGGGGGGCGAGCAGTACTTC. Translated, it gives CSVLGGGEQYF.

This clonotype occurred many times. The chain is built from TRBV7-2 and TRBJ1-2, with D possibly being TRBD1 (6 bases). The CDR3 loop spans 13 amino acids. The V and J ends lost 3 bases and 8 bases respectively, with 13 bases between them. Germline V gene sequence: CDR1 SGHTA, CDR2 FQGNSA. As DNA, the CDR3 is TGTGCCAGCAGCTTCCCAGGGGTGGGAGGCTACACCTTC. Translation gives CASSFPGVGGYTF.

This clonotype was counted only a few times. The chain joins TRBV29-1 to TRBJ2-1; perhaps TRBD1 as D (5 bases). From germline, CDR1 is SQVTM and CDR2 ANQGSEA. V was clipped by 7 bases and J by 10 bases, with 17 bases between them. The CDR3 is 12 amino acids. CDR3 in amino acids: CSATAARAEQFF. CDR3 nucleotides: TGCAGCGCGACAGCCGCTAGGGCCGAGCAGTTCTTC.

This clonotype was seen more than once but under ten times. The chain couples TRBV2 to TRBJ2-1; a possible D gene is TRBD1 (6 bases). V gave up 6 bases and J gave up 0 bases, with 12 bases separating them. CDR3 length equals 15 residues. Germline-derived CDR1 and CDR2 are SNHLY and FYNNEI. The CDR3 DNA is TGTGCCAGCAGGGAAACAGGGAGCTCCTACAATGAGCAGTTCTTC. Protein: CASRETGSSYNEQFF. Variable domain in full (rest from reference TRBV2 and TRBJ2-1): EPEVTQTPSHQVTQMGQEVILRCVPISNHLYFYWYRQILGQKVEFLVSFYNNEISEKSEIFDDQFSVERPDGSNFTLKIRSTKLEDSAMYFCASRETGSSYNEQFFGPGTRLTVL.

This clonotype was observed many times. The DNA of the CDR3 is TGTGCCAGCAGCTTAGTTAGCGGGGGCGCCTACAATGAGCAGTTCTTC. Encoded protein: CASSLVSGGAYNEQFF. V usage is TRBV7-2 and J usage is TRBJ2-1, with TRBD2 identical over 9 bases. In germline, CDR1 is SGHTA, CDR2 FQGNSA. The CDR3 has 16 residues. Trimming at V came to 1 base and at J to 2 bases, leaving 3 bases not matched to a gene.

This clonotype was picked up one time. A read error may explain this, as a much larger clone is one base away. The rearrangement uses TRBV2 and TRBJ2-2; D is undetermined. The germline gives CDR1 SNHLY, CDR2 FYNNEI. The length of the CDR3 is 15 residues. DNA of the CDR3: TGTGCCTGCAGTGTCCATGGCCCCACGACCGGGGAGCTGTTTTTT. It yields the protein CACSVHGPTTGELFF. Filled out from reference TRBV2 and TRBJ2-2, the complete variable domain reads EPEVTQTPSHQVTQMGQEVILRCVPISNHLYFYWYRQILGQKVEFLVSFYNNEISEKSEIFDDQFSVERPDGSNFTLKIRSTKLEDSAMYFCACSVHGPTTGELFFGEGSRLTVL.

The chain uses TRBV27 and TRBJ2-2; possibly TRBD2 for D (6 bases). Germline CDR1 MNHEY, CDR2 SMNVEV (reference sequence). This CDR3 spans 15 amino acids. Trimming left V 2 bases short and J 1 base short, with 8 bases between. The CDR3 DNA reads TGTGCCAGCAGTTTACGCGGGGAGAACACCGGGGAGCTGTTTTTT. It encodes CASSLRGENTGELFF.